The clone carrying this T cell receptor (beta chain) was counted only a few times. Replicate PCRs for sorted subsets used about 200 ng DNA; this equaled about 30,000 T cell genomes. Sequencing used immunoSEQ multiplex PCR; TCRdb keeps in-frame clones, though not all of them. The sample lists almost 750,000 clones; 55% to 80% were seen once. This entry belongs to a study of shared clonotypes between healthy human individuals. The CDR3 runs 16 residues. The germline V gene encodes CDR1 SGHNT and CDR2 YYREEE (reference sequence). With 0 bases clipped from V and 7 bases from J, the junction kept 8 bases outside the gene matches.

This chain joins TRBV5-4 and TRBJ1-4; 8 bases fit TRBD1. The sequenced sample consisted of memory CD4+ T cells sorted from blood. Stated subset: CD45RA-negative fraction. The sequence was collected from a young woman in good health. The CDR3 protein is CASSLAPPDRAEKLFF. CDR3 coding DNA: TGTGCCAGCAGCTTGGCCCCCCCGGACAGGGCTGAAAAACTGTTTTTT.